This TCR beta chain appears in the sequencing data of a study of T cell responses to AZD1222 COVID-19 vaccine. The table came from immunoSEQ multiplex PCR; TCRdb's copy has only in-frame clones and leaves some out. Of around 66,000 clones detected, around nine tenths appear once; the ten largest clones hold approximately 4.8%. CDR1 is LGHDT, CDR2 YNNKEL, per germline (reference sequence). CDR3 length: 15 residues. V lost 2 bases to trimming and J lost 4 bases, with 9 bases between them. With respect to this clone: Its matching antigen is unknown.

Study-wide findings and caveats: Spike as a whole was targeted by vaccine-associated CD4 TCRs, dominant at 160-218 and 743-854. Once two AZD1222 doses were given, Spike-specific TCR breadth and depth went up.

V gene TRBV3-1 (or the pseudogene TRBV3-2) combines with J gene TRBJ2-6; D gene unclear. The receptor comes from an adult who received the MenACWY meningococcal vaccine as a control. The sequenced sample was peripheral blood, obtained 28 days after the second dose of the MenACWY control vaccine. CDR3 protein: CASSQRAVGANVLTF. CDR3 in DNA: TGTGCCAGCAGCCAACGAGCTGTGGGGGCCAACGTCCTGACTTTC.